A selection of T cell receptor beta chains follows, all from one sample in a study of T cell repertoires in cytomegalovirus infection. No antigens are known for them. In TCRdb, the reads were re-called with MiXCR into one record per CDR3 protein. The sample has hundreds of thousands of distinct CDR3 sequences, roughly 34% seen once. The sample in question was cultured PBMCs, obtained from culture after CMV antigen stimulation. The source is a human donor in good health (CMV status not recorded). Some clones in this sample may be carry-over from other donors' samples. Each CDR3 is given with its conserved first and last residue. A D gene is named only where the DNA matches it firmly. Only some rows state a clone size, as once, few, many or a class for expanded clones.

clone size	D gene	V gene	J gene	CDR3 DNA	CDR3 protein
-	-	TRBV3-1	TRBJ1-5	TGTGCCAGCAGCCAGACCGGACAGATCAATCAGCCCCAGCATTTT	CASSQTGQINQPQHF
-	-	TRBV5-4	TRBJ1-1	TGTGCCAGCAGCTGGACTCGCAATCCGGGGGAAGAAGCTTTCTTT	CASSWTRNPGEEAFF
-	TRBD2	TRBV11-2	TRBJ2-1	TGTGCCAGCAGCCCCAGCGGGAGTAGTAATGAGCAGTTCTTC	CASSPSGSSNEQFF
few	-	TRBV6-2/TRBV6-3	TRBJ2-4	TGTGCCAGCAGTTACGGGGCGGAGAACATTCAGTACTTC	CASSYGAENIQYF
few	-	TRBV14	TRBJ2-7	TGTGCCAGCAGCCAAGGCAGCGGGTACTCCTACGAGCAGTACTTC	CASSQGSGYSYEQYF
-	-	TRBV20-1	TRBJ1-5	TGCAGTGCTAGTTCAGCCAATCAGCCCCAGCATTTT	CSASSANQPQHF
few	-	TRBV12-3/TRBV12-4	TRBJ2-7	TGTGCCAGCAGCCCCCCTCCTCCCTACGAGCAGTACTTC	CASSPPPPYEQYF
-	-	TRBV4-2	TRBJ2-3	TGTGCCAGCAGCCGAATTAGGGGGAGCGGGGACTTATCAGATACGCAGTATTTT	CASSRIRGSGDLSDTQYF
once	-	TRBV11-2	TRBJ2-3	TGTGCCAGCAGCCCCCCGAGCCTCACAGATACGCAGTATTTT	CASSPPSLTDTQYF
once	TRBD1	TRBV6-5	TRBJ2-1	TGTGCCAGCAGTTACCCGACAGGGATGGGCAATGAGCAGTTCTTC	CASSYPTGMGNEQFF
few	-	TRBV12-5	TRBJ1-1	TGTGCTAGTGGTTTGGACACAGTGGCCGGGAACACTGAAGCTTTCTTT	CASGLDTVAGNTEAFF
few	TRBD2	TRBV12-3/TRBV12-4	TRBJ2-5	TGTGCCAGCAGTCGGGGGACTAGCGTGCGCGCCCAGTACTTC	CASSRGTSVRAQYF
-	-	TRBV20-1	TRBJ1-5	TGCAGTGCTAGAGCCCTATGGACTTATCAGCCCCAGCATTTT	CSARALWTYQPQHF
many	-	TRBV7-2	TRBJ2-3	TGTGCCAGCTCCCGAAGCACAGATACGCAGTATTTT	CASSRSTDTQYF
few	-	TRBV7-2	TRBJ2-3	TGTGCCAGCAGCTTAGCGGGGACTCTTTTTAGCACAGATACGCAGTATTTT	CASSLAGTLFSTDTQYF
many	-	TRBV7-2	TRBJ1-1	TGTGCCAGCAGCCGGACGCTGTGGCGGAACACTGAAGCTTTCTTT	CASSRTLWRNTEAFF
-	-	TRBV7-6	TRBJ1-2	TGTGCCAGCAGCTTAGTAGAGAGGAGGAGCCGTGGCTACACCTTC	CASSLVERRSRGYTF
-	-	TRBV29-1	TRBJ1-1	TGCAGCGTTTTTAGGCCGCCAGTCACTGAAGCTTTCTTT	CSVFRPPVTEAFF
many	-	TRBV7-2	TRBJ2-3	TGTGCCAGCACCCCCGGTCGGACAGCTAGCACAGATACGCAGTATTTT	CASTPGRTASTDTQYF
-	TRBD2	TRBV11-3	TRBJ2-1	TGTGCCAGCAGCTTTACAGCGGGAGCCTGGGGGAGTGAGCAGTTCTTC	CASSFTAGAWGSEQFF
many	-	TRBV7-2	TRBJ1-5	TGTGCCAGCAGCTTAGAGAATCGCAATCAGCCCCAGCATTTT	CASSLENRNQPQHF
-	-	TRBV6-2/TRBV6-3	TRBJ2-1	TGTGCCAGCTCCCGGCGGATTTGGTCCTACAATGAGCAGTTCTTC	CASSRRIWSYNEQFF
-	-	TRBV12-3/TRBV12-4	TRBJ2-3	TGTGCCAGCAGTGGGGGAATCTCTGGCACAGATACGCAGTATTTT	CASSGGISGTDTQYF
few	TRBD2	TRBV7-2	TRBJ2-3	TGTGCCAGCAGCAAAGGGGGGGGGATGGGACTAGCCGCAGATACGCAGTATTTT	CASSKGGGMGLAADTQYF
many	TRBD2	TRBV7-2	TRBJ2-2	TGTGCCAGCAGCTCCATTCGGTTGGCGGGAGGCGGTACCGGGGAGCTGTTTTTT	CASSSIRLAGGGTGELFF
-	-	TRBV18	TRBJ2-2	TGTGCCAGCTCACCTTTTACGGGACAGAACACCGGGGAGCTGTTTTTT	CASSPFTGQNTGELFF
few	-	TRBV20-1	TRBJ2-3	TGCAGTGCTAGCCGACCGGAGTTAACGCAGTATTTT	CSASRPELTQYF
-	TRBD2	TRBV7-6	TRBJ2-7	TGTGCCAGCAGCTTAGTTTCAGCCAGCGGGAAGCCCTACGAGCAGTACTTC	CASSLVSASGKPYEQYF
-	-	TRBV10-3	TRBJ2-3	TGTGCCATCAGAAATTCCGGCGGGACAGATACGCAGTATTTT	CAIRNSGGTDTQYF
-	TRBD2	TRBV7-9	TRBJ2-1	TGTGCCAGCAGCGGGGGACTAGCGGGAGAGCGTGAATCCTACAATGAGCAGTTCTTC	CASSGGLAGERESYNEQFF
-	-	TRBV12-3/TRBV12-4	TRBJ1-1	TGTGCCAGCAGTCCCTCACATGAAGCTTTCTTT	CASSPSHEAFF
-	TRBD2	TRBV20-1	TRBJ2-2	TGCAGTGCTGTAGCGGGACTAACACCCGGGGAGCTGTTTTTT	CSAVAGLTPGELFF
few	TRBD2	TRBV20-1	TRBJ2-2	TGCAGTGCTAGGGCGGGAGGGCCGATCGGGGAGCTGTTTTTT	CSARAGGPIGELFF
many	TRBD1	TRBV7-2	TRBJ2-3	TGTGCCAGCAGCTACGACAGGGGCACAGATACGCAGTATTTT	CASSYDRGTDTQYF
few	TRBD1	TRBV12-3/TRBV12-4	TRBJ1-1	TGTGCCAGCAGACCAGGGGGGCGGGGGACTGAAGCTTTCTTT	CASRPGGRGTEAFF
-	-	TRBV5-4	TRBJ1-1	TGTGCCAGCAGCTTGGGACCGGGGAGGACTGAAGCTTTCTTT	CASSLGPGRTEAFF
once	-	TRBV20-1	TRBJ2-7	TGCAGTGCTAGATCCGGGACTGGTACTTACGAGCAGTACTTC	CSARSGTGTYEQYF
-	TRBD2	TRBV9	TRBJ2-3	TGTGCCAGCAGCCGCCCTAGCGGGAGGGCCTTTACAGATACGCAGTATTTT	CASSRPSGRAFTDTQYF
few	-	TRBV11-3	TRBJ1-1	TGTGCCAGCAGCCCAAACTTGGGACTGAACACTGAAGCTTTCTTT	CASSPNLGLNTEAFF
many	-	TRBV10-2	TRBJ2-3	TGCGCCATTAGCCCAGCGGTAGCAGATACGCAGTATTTT	CAISPAVADTQYF
few	-	TRBV7-9	TRBJ2-5	TGTGGCGGGCGCCCCTGGCCAGGACAAGAGACCCAGTACTTC	CGGRPWPGQETQYF
few	TRBD2	TRBV20-1	TRBJ2-3	TGCAGTGCACCCACTAGCGGGAGCCTAGGAGATACGCAGTATTTT	CSAPTSGSLGDTQYF
-	-	TRBV7-4	TRBJ2-2	TGTGCCAGCAGCACAGACACCGGGGAGCTGTTTTTT	CASSTDTGELFF
-	-	TRBV7-2	TRBJ2-1	TGTGCCAGCAGCCTCAGGGGGGTAAATGAGCAGTTCTTC	CASSLRGVNEQFF
many	-	TRBV7-2	TRBJ2-3	TGTGCCAGCAGCTTAATGCTGAAGAGCACAGATACGCAGTATTTT	CASSLMLKSTDTQYF
-	TRBD2	TRBV12-3/TRBV12-4	TRBJ2-3	TGTGCCAGCAGTTTAGTTCCGTGGTTGGGGCTAGCGGGAGTTAGAAGCACAGATACGCAGTATTTT	CASSLVPWLGLAGVRSTDTQYF
-	-	TRBV7-9	TRBJ2-3	TGTGCCAGCAGCTTAGCTACAGCTGACACAGATACGCAGTATTTT	CASSLATADTDTQYF
-	-	TRBV24-1	TRBJ2-3	TGTGCCACCAGTGATGGGGTTGGCGGCACTAGCACAGATACGCAGTATTTT	CATSDGVGGTSTDTQYF
few	-	TRBV7-6	TRBJ1-2	TGTGCCAGCAGCGCCGGAGCCCCTCGTAACTATGGCTACACCTTC	CASSAGAPRNYGYTF
-	-	TRBV7-2	TRBJ2-2	TGTGCCAGCAGCTTCGAGGCCAAGACCGGGGAGCTGTTTTTT	CASSFEAKTGELFF
many	-	TRBV7-2	TRBJ2-1	TGTGCCAGCAGCCCTCGACTAGCTCAAGGGGGCGATGAGCAGTTCTTC	CASSPRLAQGGDEQFF
-	TRBD2	TRBV6-6	TRBJ2-1	TGTGCCAGCAGTTCCGGAGCGGGCGGGAGATCCTACAATGAGCAGTTCTTC	CASSSGAGGRSYNEQFF